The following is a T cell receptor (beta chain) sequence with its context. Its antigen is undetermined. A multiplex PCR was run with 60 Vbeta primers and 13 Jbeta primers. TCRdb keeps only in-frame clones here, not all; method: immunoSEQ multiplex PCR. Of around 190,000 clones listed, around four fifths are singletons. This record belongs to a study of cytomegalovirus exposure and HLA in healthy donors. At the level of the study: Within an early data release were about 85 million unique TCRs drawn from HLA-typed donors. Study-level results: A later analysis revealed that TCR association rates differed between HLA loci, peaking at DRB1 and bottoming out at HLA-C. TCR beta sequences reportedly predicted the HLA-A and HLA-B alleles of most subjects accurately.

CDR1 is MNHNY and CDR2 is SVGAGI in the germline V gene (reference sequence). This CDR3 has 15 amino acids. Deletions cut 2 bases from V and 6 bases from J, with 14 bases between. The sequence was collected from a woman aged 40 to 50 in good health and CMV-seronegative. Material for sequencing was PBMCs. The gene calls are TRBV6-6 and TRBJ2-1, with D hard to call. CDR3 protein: CASSYGDARSNEQFF. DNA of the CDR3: TGTGCCAGCAGTTACGGAGACGCGAGGAGCAATGAGCAGTTCTTC.